A selection of T cell receptor beta chains follows, all from one sample in a study of blood T cell repertoires in COVID-19. Data came from immunoSEQ multiplex PCR; TCRdb stores just in-frame clones and leaves some out. The sample consists of about 230,000 clones, 75% to 90% of them appearing once. The sample consisted of peripheral blood. These TCRs come from a middle-aged man with acute or convalescent COVID-19. The CDR3 runs from the conserved cysteine through the conserved F or W. Fields, in order: J gene, V gene, CDR3 protein.

TRBJ2-6	TRBV7-8	CASSYGLTSGANVLTF
TRBJ2-3	TRBV5-1	CASSGRGRLGGDTQYF
TRBJ1-1	TRBV6-1	CASSEVQLNTEAFF
TRBJ2-2	TRBV4-2	CASSQDSSGRASTGELFF
TRBJ1-5	TRBV3-1/TRBV3-2	CASSQGRNQPQHF
TRBJ2-7	TRBV20-1	CSASRGSSYEQYF
TRBJ1-4	TRBV10-2	CASSDSGRAGSEKLFF
TRBJ2-2	TRBV11-2	CASSLEGLDTGELFF
TRBJ1-1	TRBV3-1/TRBV3-2	CASSRNRGALNTEAFF
TRBJ2-5	TRBV7-9	CASSLDNIQETQYF
TRBJ2-2	TRBV6-2/TRBV6-3	CASSPGLAEVKLFF
TRBJ2-1	TRBV5-4	CASSSPVGEQFF
TRBJ1-6	TRBV5-1	CASSTGLAYNSPLHF
TRBJ1-2	TRBV24-1	CATSDLDRDYGYTF
TRBJ1-2	TRBV9	CASSVAPGGWALSYTF
TRBJ1-1	TRBV7-9	CASSLSDSLNTEAFF
TRBJ2-7	TRBV19	CASRSLAGGQGEQYF